This TCR beta chain was sequenced during a study of T cells in localized non-small cell lung cancer. TCRdb's table, derived via immunoSEQ multiplex PCR, lists solely in-frame clones and lacks some. The sample includes thousands of clones, about 38% seen only once; the top ten take 6.2%. The CDR3 runs 14 residues. CDR1 is MNHGY and CDR2 is SAAAGT in the germline V gene. V was clipped by 7 bases and J by 1 base, with 14 bases between them. The sequences come from lung tumor tissue, collected before any cancer treatment. The chain has TRBV6-8 and TRBJ2-7; D is possibly TRBD1 (6 bases). The clonotype was recovered from a woman aged 35-75 years with stage I lung adenocarcinoma. The chain's CDR3 is CASTIGQGSYEQYF. DNA for the CDR3: TGTGCCAGCACGATAGGGCAGGGGTCCTACGAGCAGTACTTC.